One T cell receptor (beta chain) is described in this entry. This receptor's antigen is unknown. Per-nucleotide qualities are absent, and no much larger clonotype sits a single base away. Trimming costs V 0 bases and J 7 bases, and their ends lie 14 bases apart. The CDR3 runs 15 residues from the cysteine to the phenylalanine. Only the CDR3 region is kept as DNA, spanning 45 bases read in frame from base 1. Via the germline V gene, CDR1 is SGHRS and CDR2 YFSETQ. TCRbeta CDR3 regions were amplified from genomic DNA by means of the immunoSEQ Assay, a bias-controlled multiplex PCR. The study's processing was this. The number of nucleated cells in each sample was estimated from the amplification of reference gene primers within the assay. Sequence reads were collapsed and filtered to measure the absolute abundance of every unique TCRbeta CDR3 rearrangement. For each sample, productive Simpson clonality was calculated by taking the square root of Simpson's diversity index across productive rearrangements. Not all clones reach the TCRdb copy of this immuneACCESS table, which keeps in-frame sequences only. Checked studies attribute under half of the gap to unresolved V genes and leave the rest unexplained. From that table come the V and J calls and clone size; the DNA was used to work out D and trimming. The sample contains around 230,000 clones, roughly 80% of them found a single time. Around 8% of the sample is held by the ten biggest clonotypes.

The data are from a study of blood T cell repertoires in COVID-19 (dated by TCRdb to the early 2020s). Notes on the research overall: Samples covering the acute and convalescent phases of COVID-19 were provided by collaborators in the United States, Italy and Spain. The prospective study material was composed of cDNA or gDNA derived from T cells, B-cell-depleted T cells, or PBMCs. Deeply sampled blood TCRbeta repertoires from subjects exposed to, actively infected with, or recovered from COVID-19 were included in the dataset. The repertoires were released in a freely available public database meant as a resource for research on the immune response to SARS-CoV-2. The samples were drawn from two sources: the first 160 participants of the ongoing ImmuneRACE study, and 950 to 1,500 subjects contributed by 6 global collaborators. The sample metadata nearly always contained a de-identified subject ID, COVID-19 status, age in years and sex. Where available, HLA class I and class II types were taken from metadata supplied by the sample provider and were not determined by assay-based typing.

Collaborating institutions collected whole blood in K2EDTA tubes following their own protocols. Collaborator samples were shipped for TCRbeta analysis as frozen whole blood, isolated PBMCs, or DNA extracted from either sample type. Study-wide findings and limitations: How much clinical and demographic metadata was included differed by source and by participant, and the metadata was provided uncurated.

The V and J genes are TRBV5-1 and TRBJ2-1; TRBD1 is possibly the D segment (6 matching bases). The receptor's source is a woman older than 75 with acute or convalescent COVID-19. The sequencing sample was made of peripheral blood. The CDR3 reads as follows: CASSLDGGGVNEQFF. The sequence in DNA is TGCGCCAGCAGCTTGGACGGTGGGGGCGTGAATGAGCAGTTCTTC.